Below are 20 T cell receptor beta chains sequenced from a single sample in a study of T cell responses to AZD1222 COVID-19 vaccine. Here immunoSEQ multiplex PCR was the method, and the copy in TCRdb shows in-frame clones only, minus some. The table records fewer than 130,000 clones, 65% to 85% of them present only once. The sequencing here drew on peripheral blood, taken on day 0 of AZD1222 vaccination. The source of these receptors is an adult in good health.

The CDR3 sequence: CAWRSPTSSGGTGELFF. Here the CDR3 DNA reads TGTGCCTGGAGGTCGCCGACGTCTAGCGGGGGGACCGGGGAGCTGTTTTTT. The chain combines TRBV30 with TRBJ2-2, with 11 bases identical to TRBD2. CDR1 is GTSNPN and CDR2 is SVGIG in the germline V gene (reference sequence). The CDR3 is made up of 17 amino acids. Trimming removed 3 bases from V and 5 bases from J; junction bases left unmatched: 11.

This chain connects TRBV6-5 to TRBJ2-2; 14 bases align to TRBD2. Germline V CDR1 and CDR2: MNHEY, SVGAGI. The CDR3 contains 15 residues. Losses at the gene ends were 7 bases for V and 6 bases for J; bases not matched to a gene: 4. In nucleotides, the CDR3 is TGTGCCAGCAATGTGGGACTAGCGGGAGCCGGGGAGCTGTTTTTT. This gives the protein CASNVGLAGAGELFF.

The chain employs TRBV15 and TRBJ2-2; 8 bases align to TRBD1. CDR3 size: 15 residues. CDR1 and CDR2 (germline): LNHNV, YYDKDF (reference sequence). Unmatched junction bases numbered 6, after V lost 3 bases and J lost 6 bases. CDR3 nucleotides: TGTGCCACCAGCAGTGGGAACAGGGGGTCCGGGGAGCTGTTTTTT. This gives the protein CATSSGNRGSGELFF.

The gene calls are TRBV29-1 and TRBJ2-5, with D maybe TRBD2 (6 bases). The CDR3 extends over 11 amino acids. Germline CDR1 SQVTM, CDR2 ANQGSEA. The ends were cut back, 7 bases at V and 5 bases at J, with 11 bases in the middle. The CDR3 region is CSGGDGETQYF. The CDR3, as DNA: TGCAGCGGGGGGGATGGGGAGACCCAGTACTTC.

The chain uses TRBV10-3 and TRBJ1-1; D is undetermined. Per germline, CDR1 ENHRY and CDR2 SYGVKD. The CDR3 sequence is 13 residues long. V shed 1 base and J shed 0 bases, with 3 bases lying between them. The CDR3 sequence is CAISELVNTEAFF. The CDR3 DNA sequence: TGTGCCATCAGTGAGTTGGTGAACACTGAAGCTTTCTTT.

This chain joins TRBV27 and TRBJ2-5; possibly TRBD2 for D (5 bases). This CDR3 region has 15 residues. With 4 bases removed from V and 0 bases from J, the gap between germline ends came to 12 bases. Germline V gives CDR1 MNHEY, CDR2 SMNVEV (reference sequence). The DNA for the CDR3 is TGTGCCAGCAGTTCAACTAGTTTTCACCAAGAGACCCAGTACTTC. Translation: CASSSTSFHQETQYF.

This clone has only one observation. The chain has TRBV28 and TRBJ2-7; D is uncertain. V dropped 3 bases and J dropped 3 bases, with 9 bases sitting between them. The CDR3 extends over 13 amino acids. CDR1 and CDR2 (germline): MDHEN, SYDVKM. In nucleotides, the CDR3 is TGTGCCAGCAGTTTCCAGCTGCACTACGAGCAGTACTTC. Protein: CASSFQLHYEQYF.

The rearrangement uses TRBV6-2 or TRBV6-3 and TRBJ2-1; 10 bases align to TRBD2. The CDR3 has 19 residues. Germline V gene sequence: CDR1 MNHEY, CDR2 SVGEGT. With V trimmed by 3 bases and J by 6 bases, 17 bases remained unmatched. CDR3 sequence (DNA): TGTGCCAGCAGTTATCTAGCGGGAGAGATTGGATCGGGAAGCAATGAGCAGTTCTTC. Protein product: CASSYLAGEIGSGSNEQFF.

The V call is TRBV28, the J call TRBJ2-7; possibly TRBD1 for D (7 bases). The V gene lost 8 bases and the J gene lost 6 bases, with 23 bases spanning the gap. Germline V gene sequence: CDR1 MDHEN, CDR2 SYDVKM. The CDR3 consists of 15 residues. CDR3 in amino acids: CASEAPRGAGGEQYF. The CDR3 coding sequence is TGTGCCAGCGAGGCACCCAGGGGGGCTGGGGGCGAGCAGTACTTC.

The chain uses TRBV12-5 and TRBJ1-1; D is unclear. V was cut by 7 bases and J by 0 bases, with 21 bases left in between. This CDR3 has 17 residues. The germline V gene has CDR1 LGHNT and CDR2 FRNRAP. CDR3 residues: CASASLWVGSMNTEAFF. DNA for the CDR3: TGTGCTAGTGCGTCACTTTGGGTAGGCAGCATGAACACTGAAGCTTTCTTT.

This chain joins TRBV7-2 and TRBJ2-2; the match to TRBD2 covers 10 bases. CDR1 is SGHTA, CDR2 FQGNSA, per germline. V shed 5 bases, J shed 4 bases, and the junction held 7 bases outside the gene matches. This CDR3 contains 16 residues. CDR3 residues: CASSLQAGGTTGELFF. The CDR3 nucleotides read TGTGCCAGCAGCCTCCAAGCGGGGGGGACCACCGGGGAGCTGTTTTTT.

This chain links TRBV15 with TRBJ2-7, with D possibly being TRBD2 (6 bases). V lost 4 bases, J lost 3 bases, and 13 bases lay in between. CDR1 is LNHNV and CDR2 is YYDKDF in the germline V gene (reference sequence). This CDR3 is built from 14 residues. CDR3 amino acids: CATSTHGSLYEQYF. The CDR3, as DNA: TGTGCCACCAGCACTCACGGGAGCCTCTACGAGCAGTACTTC.

The V and J genes are TRBV7-8 and TRBJ2-7, with D unclear. V lost 5 bases, J lost 1 base, and 18 bases lay in between. Germline V gene lookup returns CDR1 SGHVS and CDR2 FQNEAQ. The CDR3 runs to 16 residues. CDR3 DNA: TGTGCCAGCAGCCCCCGGTTGGACCGGCATTCCTACGAGCAGTACTTC. Translating it yields CASSPRLDRHSYEQYF.

The rearrangement links TRBV29-1 to TRBJ2-3; tentative D call: TRBD2 (6 bases). Germline V gives CDR1 SQVTM, CDR2 ANQGSEA. V was cut by 4 bases and J by 3 bases, with 26 bases left in between. The CDR3 runs 18 residues. CDR3 sequence: CSVVPGPGAGSRTDTQYF. In DNA form, the CDR3 reads TGCAGCGTTGTCCCGGGCCCTGGGGCGGGAAGTCGGACAGATACGCAGTATTTT.

This rearrangement joins TRBV7-6 to TRBJ1-5; 8 bases are a match to TRBD1. CDR3 length equals 15 residues. The ends lost 2 bases at V and 1 base at J; junction bases unmatched: 1. Germline lookup yields CDR1 SGHVS and CDR2 FNYEAQ. The CDR3: CASSLRDRSNQPQHF. The CDR3, as DNA: TGTGCCAGCAGCTTACGGGACAGGAGCAATCAGCCCCAGCATTTT. Full variable domain (outside the CDR3, taken from reference TRBV7-6 and TRBJ1-5): GAGVSQSPRYKVTKRGQDVALRCDPISGHVSLYWYRQALGQGPEFLTYFNYEAQQDKSGLPNDRFSAERPEGSISTLTIQRTEQRDSAMYRCASSLRDRSNQPQHFGDGTRLSIL.

On this clone itself: Relative to the germline gene, one junction end is altered; a read error may explain this. The rearrangement joins TRBV5-1 to TRBJ1-1, with 12 bases that match TRBD1. This CDR3 has 14 amino acids. The germline V gene has CDR1 SGHRS and CDR2 YFSETQ. DNA of the CDR3: TGCGCCAGCAGCTTAACGGGACAGGGGGCGGCTCCCGGCTTT. Protein product: CASSLTGQGAAPGF.

The chain links TRBV28 to TRBJ1-1; unclear D gene. This CDR3 has 16 residues. Trimming took 4 bases from V and 0 from J, leaving 15 bases between them. Germline V gene lookup returns CDR1 MDHEN and CDR2 SYDVKM. As DNA, the CDR3 is TGTGCCAGCAGTTCTGGCCACCTTAGACTGAACACTGAAGCTTTCTTT. Encoded protein: CASSSGHLRLNTEAFF.

DNA of the CDR3: TGTGCCAGCAGCTTAGACCTCTGGGGGCACGGTAATGAAAAACTGTTTTTT. Residues: CASSLDLWGHGNEKLFF. V usage is TRBV7-2 and J usage is TRBJ1-4; D is possibly TRBD1 (6 bases). There are 17 residues in the CDR3. In germline, CDR1 is SGHTA, CDR2 FQGNSA. V lost 1 base to trimming and J lost 4 bases, with 16 bases between them.

The rearrangement joins TRBV3-1 (or the pseudogene TRBV3-2) to TRBJ1-2, with 9 bases fitting TRBD1. Germline CDR1 is LGHDT and CDR2 is YNNKEL (reference sequence). This CDR3 is 14 amino acids long. V was clipped by 4 bases and J by 5 bases; unmatched bases: 5. The CDR3 region is CASSPFGTGYGYTF. The DNA for the CDR3 is TGTGCCAGCAGCCCCTTTGGGACAGGGTATGGCTACACCTTC.

This clone was found once. The chain uses TRBV19 and TRBJ1-1; perhaps TRBD1 as D (6 bases). Trimming left V 1 base short and J 0 bases short, with 9 bases between. CDR1 and CDR2 from the germline V gene are LNHDA and SQIVND (reference sequence). The CDR3 sequence is 15 residues long. The CDR3 coding sequence is TGTGCCAGTAGTATAGTAAGGGGGATGAACACTGAAGCTTTCTTT. This gives the protein CASSIVRGMNTEAFF.